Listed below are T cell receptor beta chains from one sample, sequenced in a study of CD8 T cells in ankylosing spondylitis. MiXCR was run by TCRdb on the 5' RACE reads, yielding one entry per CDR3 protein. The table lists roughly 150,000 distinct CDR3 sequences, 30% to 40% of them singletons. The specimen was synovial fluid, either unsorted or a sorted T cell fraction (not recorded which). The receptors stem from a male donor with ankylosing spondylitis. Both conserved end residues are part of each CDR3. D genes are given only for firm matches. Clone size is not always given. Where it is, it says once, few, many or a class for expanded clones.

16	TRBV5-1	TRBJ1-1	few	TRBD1	TGCGCCAGCAGCTTCTACAGGGGTTACGGGAACACTGAAGCTTTCTTT	CASSFYRGYGNTEAFF
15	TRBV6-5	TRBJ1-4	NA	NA	TGTGCCAGCATACTCCGGGGGAAGGAGCGGGAAAAACTGTTTTTT	CASILRGKEREKLFF
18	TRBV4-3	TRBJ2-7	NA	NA	TGCGCCAGCAGCCAAAGCTGGGGGCCAGCCATAGGAAGCTACGAGCAGTACTTC	CASSQSWGPAIGSYEQYF
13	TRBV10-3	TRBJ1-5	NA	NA	TGTGCCACCCTTGGTCAAAGGAATCAGCCCCAGCATTTT	CATLGQRNQPQHF
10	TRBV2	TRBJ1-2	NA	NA	TGTGTTTCAGGGAGGGCTAGCTACACCTTC	CVSGRASYTF
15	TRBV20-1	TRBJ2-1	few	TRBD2	TGCAGTGCTCATTGGAAGCGGGATAGGGGCAATGAGCAGTTCTTC	CSAHWKRDRGNEQFF
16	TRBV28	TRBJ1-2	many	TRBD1	TGTGCCAGCAGTTTACCTGGACAGGGGAGCAACTATGGCTACACCTTC	CASSLPGQGSNYGYTF
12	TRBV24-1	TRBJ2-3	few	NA	TGTGCCACCAGCGGGACCACAGATACGCAGTATTTT	CATSGTTDTQYF
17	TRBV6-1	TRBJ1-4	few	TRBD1	TGTGCCAGCAGTGGACGACAGGGCTCCCGAGTTCTGGAAAAACTGTTTTTT	CASSGRQGSRVLEKLFF
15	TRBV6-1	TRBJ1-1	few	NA	TGTGCCAGCAGTCGGATGCTACAACTGAACACTGAAGCTTTCTTT	CASSRMLQLNTEAFF
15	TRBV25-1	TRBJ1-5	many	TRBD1	TGTGCCAGCAGTTCCCGGGACAGGGTCAATCAGCCCCAGCATTTT	CASSSRDRVNQPQHF
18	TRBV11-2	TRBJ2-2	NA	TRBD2	TGTGCCAGCAGCCGTTCCAACCTAGCGGGGAATCGGCCCGGGGAGCTGTTTTTT	CASSRSNLAGNRPGELFF
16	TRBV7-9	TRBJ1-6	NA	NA	TGTGCCAGCAGCTCTCTCTACAGCTCCTATAATTCACCCCTCCACTTT	CASSSLYSSYNSPLHF
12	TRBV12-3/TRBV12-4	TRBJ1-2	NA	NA	TGTGCCTCCCATCGGGGTCCCTATGGCTACACCTTC	CASHRGPYGYTF
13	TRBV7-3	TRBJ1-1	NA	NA	TGTGCCAGCAGCCCAGACGGGTTACAAGGAGCTTTCTTT	CASSPDGLQGAFF
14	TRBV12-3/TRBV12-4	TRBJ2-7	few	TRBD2	TGTGCCAGCAGCCCGCAGCGGGGGGCCGTCGAGCAGTACTTC	CASSPQRGAVEQYF
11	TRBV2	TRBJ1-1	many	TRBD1	TGTGCCAGCGTGTTGACAGGGAAAGCTTTCTTT	CASVLTGKAFF
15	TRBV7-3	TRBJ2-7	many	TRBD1	TGTGCCAGCAGCTTAGACAGGGGAGATCTCCACGAGCAGTACTTC	CASSLDRGDLHEQYF
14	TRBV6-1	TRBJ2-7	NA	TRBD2	TGTGCCAGCAAGGGACTAGCGGCATCCCACGAGCAGTACTTC	CASKGLAASHEQYF
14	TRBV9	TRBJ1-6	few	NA	TGTGCCAGCAGCGTAGATATGTTGGGTTCACCCCTCCACTTT	CASSVDMLGSPLHF